The T cell receptor (beta chain) described here comes from a study of T cell responses to AZD1222 COVID-19 vaccine. Study-level points and caveats: The number of AZD1222 recipients seropositive at baseline was only 6 or 7. Spike-wide coverage was observed for vaccine-associated CD4 TCRs, with dominant responses at 160-218 and 743-854. Donors, mostly white British, included more females; clonal diversity was possibly underestimated.

The method was immunoSEQ multiplex PCR; TCRdb's version includes in-frame clones alone and lacks a portion of them. The sample lists some 87,000 clones, 91% occurring once. This clone was seen a handful of times. Its matching antigen is unknown. The input for sequencing was peripheral blood, taken on day 0 of MenACWY control vaccination. The receptor was isolated from an adult in good health.

The CDR3, as DNA: TGTGCCAGCAGCCCCCAGGGACTAGGGGGGAGAGAGCAGTACTTC. Its translation: CASSPQGLGGREQYF. This rearrangement joins TRBV9 to TRBJ2-7; 8 nucleotides line up with TRBD2. The germline V gene encodes CDR1 SGDLS and CDR2 YYNGEE. This CDR3 comprises 15 residues. Trimming cost V 4 bases and J 7 bases; bases outside gene matches: 13.